Detailed here is one TCR beta chain. The antigen remains undetermined. The data stem from a study of cytomegalovirus exposure and HLA in healthy donors. General study findings and limits: High sensitivity and specificity were reportedly achieved when the classifier diagnosed cytomegalovirus status. Cytomegalovirus association was assigned to about 150 TCR beta chains.

Data came from immunoSEQ multiplex PCR; TCRdb stores just in-frame clones and leaves some out. Among around 350,000 clones listed, approximately 90% were seen once. The CDR3 spans 14 residues. Germline V lookup: CDR1 SGHAT, CDR2 FQNNGV. V dropped 0 bases and J dropped 1 base, with 7 bases sitting between them. The donors belonged to the roughly 110-subject validation cohort, separate from the roughly 600-subject first cohort. Sequencing input: PBMCs. The clonotype originates from a young woman in good health and CMV-seronegative. J is TRBJ2-7 and V is TRBV11-2; D remains unclear. The CDR3, as DNA: TGTGCCAGCAGCTTAGATATACAGTCCTACGAGCAGTACTTC. Its translation is CASSLDIQSYEQYF.